This is a list of T cell receptor beta chains from one sample in a study of cytotoxic CD8 clonotypes in ibrutinib-treated CLL. The protocol was immunoSEQ multiplex PCR, while the TCRdb copy is restricted to in-frame clones and leaves out a portion. In the table there are more than 300,000 clones, around four fifths of which are singletons. Sequenced here: PBMCs, sampled before ibrutinib treatment. These receptors came from a human donor with chronic lymphocytic leukemia. Both conserved end residues are part of each CDR3. The D gene is left open where the match is weak. Size values are once, few and many counts, or a class for expanded clones, and some rows have none.

d_call	v_call	j_call	clone_size	cdr3_nt	cdr3_aa
NA	TRBV28	TRBJ1-5	NA	TGTGCCAGCAGTGTCGGACTTGGGAGGGGCGAGCAGCCCCAGCATTTT	CASSVGLGRGEQPQHF
NA	TRBV4-2	TRBJ1-2	NA	TGTGCCAGCAGCCAAGATTTGGGACCTTTGGAGGGCTACACCTTC	CASSQDLGPLEGYTF
TRBD1	TRBV19	TRBJ2-3	NA	TGTGCCAGTAGCCAGGGGGCGCTGGGCTCAGATACGCAGTATTTT	CASSQGALGSDTQYF
TRBD1	TRBV29-1	TRBJ2-7	NA	TGCAGCGTTGACGCCGGGACAGAGATTTACGAGCAGTACTTC	CSVDAGTEIYEQYF
NA	TRBV9	TRBJ2-5	NA	TGTGCCAGCAGCTACCGCCTCAGGGGCCAAGAGACCCAGTACTTC	CASSYRLRGQETQYF
NA	TRBV7-7	TRBJ2-2	NA	TGTGCCAGCAGCTCAAACCTCGGGAACACCGGGGAGCTGTTTTTT	CASSSNLGNTGELFF
NA	TRBV18	TRBJ2-3	NA	TGTGCCAGCTCACCACAGACAGACACAGATACGCAGTATTTT	CASSPQTDTDTQYF
NA	TRBV5-4	TRBJ2-7	NA	TGTGCCAGCAGCTTGGGGGTTCCCTACGAGCAGTACTTC	CASSLGVPYEQYF
NA	TRBV28	TRBJ2-1	NA	TGTGCCAGCCGGCCCTTGGGGGAATACAATGAGCAGTTCTTC	CASRPLGEYNEQFF
NA	TRBV15	TRBJ2-2	NA	TGTGCCACCCATAGGGGCCTGAACACCGGGGAGCTGTTTTTT	CATHRGLNTGELFF
NA	TRBV28	TRBJ2-7	NA	TGTGCCAGCAGTTTAACGGCCTACGAGCAGTACTTC	CASSLTAYEQYF
NA	TRBV11-2	TRBJ2-5	NA	TGTGCCAGCAGCCCCATGGTGGGGGAGACCCAGTACTTC	CASSPMVGETQYF
TRBD1	TRBV5-1	TRBJ1-4	NA	TGCGCCAGCAGCTTAAGGACAGGGGTCGGTGAAAAACTGTTTTTT	CASSLRTGVGEKLFF
NA	TRBV28	TRBJ2-1	NA	TGTGCCAGCCTCGGTTCCTCCTACAATGAGCAGTTCTTC	CASLGSSYNEQFF
NA	TRBV29-1	TRBJ1-1	NA	TGCAGCGCTCAAAGACAGGATGGATCTGAAGCTTTCTTT	CSAQRQDGSEAFF
NA	TRBV14	TRBJ2-7	NA	TGTGCCAGCAGCCAAATGGAGGAGAAGTACTTC	CASSQMEEKYF
NA	TRBV29-1	TRBJ2-7	NA	TGCAGCGTTGAACTGGACAGAGGTCCCTACGAGCAGTACTTC	CSVELDRGPYEQYF
NA	TRBV6-6	TRBJ2-7	once	TGTGCCAGCAGTTACTCGGCGGGGTCCTACGAGCAGTACTTC	CASSYSAGSYEQYF
NA	TRBV27	TRBJ2-7	NA	TGTGCCAGCAGCCAGGGACACCTCTCCTACGAGCAGTACTTC	CASSQGHLSYEQYF
NA	TRBV25-1	TRBJ2-7	NA	TGTGCCAGCAGGAAGGGTCTTAGCCACTACGAGCAGTACTTC	CASRKGLSHYEQYF
TRBD1	TRBV18	TRBJ1-2	NA	TGTGCCAGCTCACCTGGACAGGGATCCGAGGGCTATGGCTACACCTTC	CASSPGQGSEGYGYTF
TRBD2	TRBV7-8	TRBJ2-1	NA	TGTGCCAGCAGCTTAGACCAGCGGGAAGTAACGACTGAGCAGTTCTTC	CASSLDQREVTTEQFF
NA	TRBV28	TRBJ2-7	NA	TGTGCCAGCAGTCCCGGGATCTACCCGTACTTC	CASSPGIYPYF
TRBD2	TRBV9	TRBJ2-2	NA	TGTGCCAGCAGCGTATCGGGACTAGCTGTGGCCGGGGAGCTGTTTTTT	CASSVSGLAVAGELFF
NA	TRBV19	TRBJ1-5	NA	TGTGCCAGTAGTCCGGCGGAGTATAGCAATCAGCCCCAGCATTTT	CASSPAEYSNQPQHF
TRBD2	TRBV7-2	TRBJ2-3	few	TGTGCCAGCAGCTGGACTAGCGGGAGTGATACGCAGTATTTT	CASSWTSGSDTQYF
NA	TRBV30	TRBJ1-4	NA	TGTGCCTGGAGTGCCCCGGGAGGGGCGTCCGACGAAAAACTGTTTTTT	CAWSAPGGASDEKLFF
NA	TRBV11-2	TRBJ1-4	NA	TGTGCCAGCAGCTTAAGATCGATGTTTTTT	CASSLRSMFF
TRBD2	TRBV9	TRBJ2-3	NA	TGTGCCAGCAATAGGCTAGCGGGAAGCACAGATACGCAGTATTTT	CASNRLAGSTDTQYF
NA	TRBV28	TRBJ2-7	NA	TGTGCCAGCAGTTCCGGACTAGCAGGGGGGTACGAGCAGTACTTC	CASSSGLAGGYEQYF
NA	TRBV9	TRBJ2-7	NA	TGTGCCAGCAGCGTAGTATCATCCGCGACTACTGTCGAGCAGTACTTC	CASSVVSSATTVEQYF
NA	TRBV4-1	TRBJ2-7	many	TGTGCCAGCAGCCAAGAGTACGGTCCCTACGAGCAGTACTTC	CASSQEYGPYEQYF
NA	TRBV6-5	TRBJ2-7	NA	TGTGCCAGCAGTGAAATCGGCGAGTACTTC	CASSEIGEYF
NA	TRBV19	TRBJ1-5	NA	TGTGCCAGTAGTTTCTCGGCAAGCAATCAGCCCCAGCATTTT	CASSFSASNQPQHF
NA	TRBV20-1	TRBJ2-5	NA	TGCAGTGCGGGAGTGGGGGAGACCCAGTACTTC	CSAGVGETQYF
NA	TRBV15	TRBJ2-1	NA	TGTGCCACCGGCCAAACAGGGGGGGGCTCCTACAATGAGCAGTTCTTC	CATGQTGGGSYNEQFF
TRBD1	TRBV18	TRBJ2-7	few	TGTGCCAGCTCACCCCGGGACAGGAGCTACGAGCAGTACTTC	CASSPRDRSYEQYF
NA	TRBV27	TRBJ2-3	NA	TGTGCCAGCAGTTTAAGGGAGTTAGGAGGCACAGATACGCAGTATTTT	CASSLRELGGTDTQYF
NA	TRBV7-2	TRBJ2-2	few	TGTGCCAGCAGTCGTGAGGCGTGGACCGGGGAGCTGTTTTTT	CASSREAWTGELFF
NA	TRBV28	TRBJ2-7	NA	TGTGCCAGCAGTACCGCTGGGGCCGAGCAGTACTTC	CASSTAGAEQYF